This T cell receptor (beta chain) was sequenced for a study of response to subunit inactivated influenza vaccine. V was clipped by 4 bases and J by 8 bases, with 14 bases between them. The CDR3 consists of 13 residues. Germline CDR1 and CDR2: LNHDA and SQIVND (reference sequence). Study-wide findings and caveats: Few new T cells, the authors suggested, are recruited by each seasonal influenza vaccination.

MiXCR, run by TCRdb on the RT-PCR reads, gives a single entry per CDR3 protein. Here the sample spans about 480,000 distinct CDR3 sequences, about a tenth being singletons. This clonotype occurred a few times. Its matching antigen is unknown. The source of this sequence is a man aged 45-65 years who received an inactivated influenza vaccine. The chain joins TRBV19 to TRBJ1-2; D not resolved. The sequenced sample was PBMCs from blood, obtained 40 to 50 days after vaccination. The CDR3 reads CASSSPGHPGYTF. In DNA, the CDR3 is TGTGCCAGTAGTAGCCCGGGCCACCCCGGCTACACCTTC.